This T cell receptor beta chain originates from a study of T cell responses to AZD1222 COVID-19 vaccine. Broader study findings: In the spike-specific TCR repertoire, nearly half reportedly target unmutated variant regions. Clonal diversity was possibly underestimated; the donors were predominantly white British and more often female. When two AZD1222 doses had been given, Spike-specific TCR breadth and depth rose. Repertoires were obtained only post-peak T cell response.

CDR1 MNHEY and CDR2 SVGEGT come from the germline V gene. The CDR3 is made up of 12 amino acids. Trimming shortened V by 0 bases and J by 7 bases, and 7 bases separated the two germline ends. Sequenced by immunoSEQ multiplex PCR; TCRdb stores in-frame clones only, minus some. The table records 150,000 or so clones, 85% to 95% of them present only once. With regard to this clone: The antigen remains unidentified.

The sample in question was peripheral blood, obtained on day 0 of MenACWY control vaccination. V gene TRBV6-2 or TRBV6-3 combines with J gene TRBJ2-7; D unresolved. The origin of this receptor is an adult in good health. CDR3 DNA sequence: TGTGCCAGCAGTTACTCGATAGGGGAGCAGTACTTC. Its protein product is CASSYSIGEQYF.